Included here is one TCR beta chain sequence, with context. The antigen remains unidentified. Some clones are missing from TCRdb's copy, which holds only in-frame ones; the method was immunoSEQ multiplex PCR. The profile covers roughly 180,000 clones, with around 84% appearing a single time and less than 9% taken by the ten largest. The sample originates from a study of cytomegalovirus exposure and HLA in healthy donors. Broader study findings: TCR sequences were mostly rare, though some public TCRs occurred in many donors. In the roughly 130 validation repertoires, a later analysis found that first-cohort TCR clusters tended to co-occur.

Sequencing input: PBMCs. This TCR came from a man in his late teens or twenties in good health and CMV-seropositive.

The CDR3 loop reads CASSPIAGTGELFF. The CDR3 nucleotides are TGTGCCAGCAGTCCCATTGCGGGGACCGGGGAGCTGTTTTTT. The chain has TRBV6-5 and TRBJ2-2, with D maybe TRBD2 (6 bases). Germline CDR1 and CDR2: MNHEY and SVGAGI. The CDR3 has 14 amino acids. The V and J ends lost 5 bases and 5 bases respectively, with 12 bases between them.